The following is a TCR beta chain sequence with its context. This record comes from a study of chemoradiotherapy in HPV16-positive cancers. The CDR3 sequence is 14 residues long. V lost 1 base to trimming and J lost 7 bases, with 11 bases between them. Germline-derived CDR1 and CDR2 are MDHEN and SYDVKM. Measured with immunoSEQ multiplex PCR; TCRdb has only the in-frame clones, and not every one. Counted here are some 3,100 clones, more than 85% occurring once; the ten biggest clones make up about 3.7%. The genes are TRBV28 and TRBJ1-5; no clear D. Source: tumor tissue, taken from a patient who underwent chemoradiotherapy. This TCR was recovered from a human donor with HPV-associated anogenital cancer. DNA of the CDR3: TGTGCCAGCAGTTTATTCAGGAGTAGGCAGCCCCAGCATTTT. It yields the protein CASSLFRSRQPQHF.